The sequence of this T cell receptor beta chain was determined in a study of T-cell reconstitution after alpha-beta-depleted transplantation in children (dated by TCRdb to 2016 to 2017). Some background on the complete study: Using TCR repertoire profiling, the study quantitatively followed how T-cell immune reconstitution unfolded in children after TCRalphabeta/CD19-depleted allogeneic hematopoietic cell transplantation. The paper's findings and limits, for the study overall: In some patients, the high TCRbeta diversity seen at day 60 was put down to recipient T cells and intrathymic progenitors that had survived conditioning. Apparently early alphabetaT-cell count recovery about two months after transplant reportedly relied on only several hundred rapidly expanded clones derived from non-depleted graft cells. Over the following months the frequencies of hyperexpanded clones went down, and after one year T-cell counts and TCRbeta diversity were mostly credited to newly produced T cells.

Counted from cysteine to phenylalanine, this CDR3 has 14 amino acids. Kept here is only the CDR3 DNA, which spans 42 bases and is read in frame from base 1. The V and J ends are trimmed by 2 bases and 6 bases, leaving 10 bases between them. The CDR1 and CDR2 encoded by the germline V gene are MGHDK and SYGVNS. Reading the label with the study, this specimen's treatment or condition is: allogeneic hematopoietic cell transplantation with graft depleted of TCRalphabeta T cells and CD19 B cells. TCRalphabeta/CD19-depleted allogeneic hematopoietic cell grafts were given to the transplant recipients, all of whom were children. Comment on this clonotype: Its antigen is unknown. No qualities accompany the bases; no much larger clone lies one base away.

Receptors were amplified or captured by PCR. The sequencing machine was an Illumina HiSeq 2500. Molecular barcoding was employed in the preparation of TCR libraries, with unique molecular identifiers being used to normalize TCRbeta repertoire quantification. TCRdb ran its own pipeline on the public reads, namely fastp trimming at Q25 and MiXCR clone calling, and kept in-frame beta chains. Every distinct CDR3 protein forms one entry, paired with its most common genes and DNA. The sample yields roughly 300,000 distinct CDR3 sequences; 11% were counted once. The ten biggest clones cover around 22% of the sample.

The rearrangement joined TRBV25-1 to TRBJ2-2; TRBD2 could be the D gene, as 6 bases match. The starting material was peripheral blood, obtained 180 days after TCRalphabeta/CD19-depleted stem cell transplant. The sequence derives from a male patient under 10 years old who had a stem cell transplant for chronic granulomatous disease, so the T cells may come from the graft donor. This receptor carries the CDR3 CASSEGGLAGELFF. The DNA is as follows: TGTGCCAGCAGTGAAGGGGGACTGGCCGGGGAGCTGTTTTTT. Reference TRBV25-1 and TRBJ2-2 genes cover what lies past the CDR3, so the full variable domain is EADIYQTPRYLVIGTGKKITLECSQTMGHDKMYWYQQDPGMELHLIHYSYGVNSTEKGDLSSESTVSRIRTEHFPLTLESARPSHTSQYLCASSEGGLAGELFFGEGSRLTVL.